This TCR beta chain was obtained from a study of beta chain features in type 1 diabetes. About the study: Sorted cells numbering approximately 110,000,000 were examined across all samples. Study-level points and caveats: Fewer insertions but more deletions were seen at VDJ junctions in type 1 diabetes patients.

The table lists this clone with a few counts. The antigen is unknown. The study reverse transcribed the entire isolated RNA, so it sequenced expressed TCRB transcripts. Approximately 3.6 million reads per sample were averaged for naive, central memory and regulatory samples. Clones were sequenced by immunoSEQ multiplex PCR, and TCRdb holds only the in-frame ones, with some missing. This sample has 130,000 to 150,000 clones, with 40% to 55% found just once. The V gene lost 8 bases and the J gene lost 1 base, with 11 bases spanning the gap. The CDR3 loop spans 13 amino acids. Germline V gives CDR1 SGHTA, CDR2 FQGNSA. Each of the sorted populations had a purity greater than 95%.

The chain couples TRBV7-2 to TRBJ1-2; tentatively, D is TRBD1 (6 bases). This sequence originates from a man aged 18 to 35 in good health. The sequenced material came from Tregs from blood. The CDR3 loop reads CASRGGINYGYTF. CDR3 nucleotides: TGTGCCAGCCGAGGGGGAATTAACTATGGCTACACCTTC.